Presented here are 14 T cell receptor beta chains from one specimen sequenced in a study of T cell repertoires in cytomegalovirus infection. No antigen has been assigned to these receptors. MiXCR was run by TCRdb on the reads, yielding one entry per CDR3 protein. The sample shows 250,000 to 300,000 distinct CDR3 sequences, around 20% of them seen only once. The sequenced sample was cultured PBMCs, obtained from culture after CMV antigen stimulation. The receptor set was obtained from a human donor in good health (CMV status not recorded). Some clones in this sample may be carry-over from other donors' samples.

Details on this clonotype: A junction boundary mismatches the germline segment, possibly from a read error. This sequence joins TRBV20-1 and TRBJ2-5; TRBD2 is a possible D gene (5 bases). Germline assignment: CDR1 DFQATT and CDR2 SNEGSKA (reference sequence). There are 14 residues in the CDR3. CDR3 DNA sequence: TGCAGTGCCAGAGACCCCGGGAAAGGCGAGACCCAGTACTTC. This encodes CSARDPGKGETQYF.

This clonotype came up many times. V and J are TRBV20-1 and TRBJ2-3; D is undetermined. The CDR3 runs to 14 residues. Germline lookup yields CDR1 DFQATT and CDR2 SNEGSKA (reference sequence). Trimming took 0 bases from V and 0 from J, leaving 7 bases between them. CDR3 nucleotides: TGCAGTGCTAGAGATCTGGGGAGCACAGATACGCAGTATTTT. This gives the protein CSARDLGSTDTQYF.

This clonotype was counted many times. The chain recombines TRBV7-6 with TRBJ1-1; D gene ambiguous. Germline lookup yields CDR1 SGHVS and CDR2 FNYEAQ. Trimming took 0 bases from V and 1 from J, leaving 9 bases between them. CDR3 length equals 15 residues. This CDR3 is CASSLAIRENTEAFF. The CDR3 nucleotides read TGTGCCAGCAGCTTAGCGATTAGGGAGAACACTGAAGCTTTCTTT.

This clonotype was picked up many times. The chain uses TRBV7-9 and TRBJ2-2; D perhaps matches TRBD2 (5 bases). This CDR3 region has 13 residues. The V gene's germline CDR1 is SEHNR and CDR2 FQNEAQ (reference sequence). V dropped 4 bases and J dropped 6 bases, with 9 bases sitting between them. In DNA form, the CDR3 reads TGTGCCAGCAGCTACAAACTAGCCGGGGAGCTGTTTTTT. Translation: CASSYKLAGELFF.

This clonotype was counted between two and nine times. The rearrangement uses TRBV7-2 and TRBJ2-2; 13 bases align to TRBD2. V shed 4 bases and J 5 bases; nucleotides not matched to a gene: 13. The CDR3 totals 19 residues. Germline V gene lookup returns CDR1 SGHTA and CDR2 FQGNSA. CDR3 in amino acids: CASSSPRTSGSGITGELFF. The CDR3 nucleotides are TGTGCCAGCAGCTCCCCAAGGACTAGCGGGAGTGGGATTACCGGGGAGCTGTTTTTT.

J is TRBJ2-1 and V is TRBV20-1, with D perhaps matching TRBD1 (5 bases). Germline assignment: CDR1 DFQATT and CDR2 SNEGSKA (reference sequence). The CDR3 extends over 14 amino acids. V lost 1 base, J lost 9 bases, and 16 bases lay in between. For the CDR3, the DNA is TGCAGTGCTAGAGTCACAGGCATCCTCGGTGAGCAGTTCTTC. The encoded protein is CSARVTGILGEQFF.

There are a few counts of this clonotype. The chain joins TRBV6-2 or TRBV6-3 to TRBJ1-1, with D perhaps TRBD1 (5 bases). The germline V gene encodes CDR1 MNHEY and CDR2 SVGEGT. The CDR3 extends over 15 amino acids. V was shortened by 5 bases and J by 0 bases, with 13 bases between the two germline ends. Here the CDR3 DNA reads TGTGCCAGCAGTAAGACCGGGACGGTGAACACTGAAGCTTTCTTT. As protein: CASSKTGTVNTEAFF.

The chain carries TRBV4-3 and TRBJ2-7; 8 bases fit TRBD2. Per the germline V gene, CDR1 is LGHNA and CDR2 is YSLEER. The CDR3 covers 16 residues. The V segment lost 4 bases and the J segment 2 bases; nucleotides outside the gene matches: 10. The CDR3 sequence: CASSPSGRGRTYEQYF. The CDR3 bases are TGCGCCAGCAGCCCTTCAGGTCGCGGGAGGACCTACGAGCAGTACTTC.

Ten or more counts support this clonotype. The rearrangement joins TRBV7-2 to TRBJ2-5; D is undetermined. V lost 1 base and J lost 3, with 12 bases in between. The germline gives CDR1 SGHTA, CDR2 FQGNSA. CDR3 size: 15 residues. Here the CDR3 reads CASSLVGLVEETQYF. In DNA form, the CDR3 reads TGTGCCAGCAGCTTAGTGGGATTGGTAGAAGAGACCCAGTACTTC. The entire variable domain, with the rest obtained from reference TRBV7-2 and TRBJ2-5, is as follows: GAGVSQSPSNKVTEKGKDVELRCDPISGHTALYWYRQSLGQGLEFLIYFQGNSAPDKSGLPSDRFSAERTGGSVSTLTIQRTQQEDSAVYLCASSLVGLVEETQYFGPGTRLLVL.

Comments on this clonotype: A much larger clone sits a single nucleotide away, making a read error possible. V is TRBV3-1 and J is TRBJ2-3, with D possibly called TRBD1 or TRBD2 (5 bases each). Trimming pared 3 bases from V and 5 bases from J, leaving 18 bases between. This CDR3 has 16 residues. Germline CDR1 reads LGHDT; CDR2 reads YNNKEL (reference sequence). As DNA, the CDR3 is TGTGCCAGCAGCCACTCGGGGCGGAATTCTAAAGATACGCAGTATTTT. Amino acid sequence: CASSHSGRNSKDTQYF.

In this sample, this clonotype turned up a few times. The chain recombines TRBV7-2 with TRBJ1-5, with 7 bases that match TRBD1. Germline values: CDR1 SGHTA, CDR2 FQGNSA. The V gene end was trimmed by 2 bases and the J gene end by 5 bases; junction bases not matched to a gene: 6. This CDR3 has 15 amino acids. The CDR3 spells CASSLSTGKDQPQHF. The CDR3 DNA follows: TGTGCCAGCAGCTTATCGACAGGGAAGGATCAGCCCCAGCATTTT.

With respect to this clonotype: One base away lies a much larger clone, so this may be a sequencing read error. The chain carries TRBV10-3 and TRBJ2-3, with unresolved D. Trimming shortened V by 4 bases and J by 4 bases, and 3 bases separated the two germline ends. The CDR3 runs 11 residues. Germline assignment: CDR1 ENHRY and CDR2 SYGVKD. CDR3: CAISVADTQYF. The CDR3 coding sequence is TGTGCCATCAGTGTGGCAGATACGCAGTATTTT.

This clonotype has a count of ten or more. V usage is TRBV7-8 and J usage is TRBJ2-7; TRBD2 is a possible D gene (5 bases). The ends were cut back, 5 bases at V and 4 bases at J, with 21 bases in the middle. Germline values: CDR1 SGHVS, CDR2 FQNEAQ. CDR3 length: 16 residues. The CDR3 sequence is CASSPPRAGTWYEQYF. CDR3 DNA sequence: TGTGCCAGCAGCCCCCCTCGGGCGGGCACCTGGTACGAGCAGTACTTC.

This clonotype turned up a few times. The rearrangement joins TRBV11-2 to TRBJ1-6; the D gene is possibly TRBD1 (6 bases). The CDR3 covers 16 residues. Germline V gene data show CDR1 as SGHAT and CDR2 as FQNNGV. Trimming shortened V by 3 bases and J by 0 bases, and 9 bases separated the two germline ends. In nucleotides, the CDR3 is TGTGCCAGCAGCTTGGGACAAAACTCCTATAATTCACCCCTCCACTTT. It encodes CASSLGQNSYNSPLHF.